This T cell receptor beta chain was identified in a study of technical replicates of blood from a few donors. V gave up 0 bases and J gave up 4 bases; unmatched junction bases: 8. The CDR3 is made up of 18 amino acids. Germline V gives CDR1 SNHLY, CDR2 FYNNEI. This clone has more than one count but fewer than ten. The table came from immunoSEQ multiplex PCR; TCRdb's copy has only in-frame clones and leaves some out. The sample yields about 72,000 clones, 92% seen once. This TCR derives from a human donor in good health. The sequenced sample consisted of T cells isolated from PBMCs. V usage is TRBV2 and J usage is TRBJ2-2, with 10 positions matching TRBD2. This CDR3 is CASSEAVLAGASTGELFF. CDR3 bases: TGTGCCAGCAGTGAAGCGGTTCTAGCGGGAGCGAGCACCGGGGAGCTGTTTTTT.